What follows is one T cell receptor beta chain and its context. Its antigen is still unknown. Base qualities are not at hand, and no much larger clone is one base apart. The CDR3 regions of human TCRbeta chains were analyzed by immunosequencing. The authors' analysis ran thus. Repertoire TCRs were matched against a reference library of SARS-CoV-2-specific TCRs generated with the MIRA antigen-specificity platform. Breadth meant the fraction of unique TCRs that were SARS-CoV-2-associated, whereas depth meant the fraction of total T cells that were SARS-CoV-2-associated. Using the MIRA data, each spike-specific TCR was mapped to the spike region that the TCR reacts to and placed in a CD4 or CD8 class. Log10-transformed breadth and depth values were compared by one-way ANOVA with Sidak's multiple comparisons tests. Drawn from immuneACCESS, this table holds only the in-frame rearrangements with V and J called that TCRdb kept. Clones are partly lost; checked studies trace under half to an unresolved V gene and leave the rest unexplained. That table furnishes V, J and clone size, whereas the DNA furnished D and trimming. Recorded for this sample are fewer than 150,000 clones; around 92% of them occurred a single time. The ten top clones hold 11% to 15% of the sample.

This sample's time point label indicates: baseline before first vaccination. Vaccinee samples were obtained from the UK trials COV001 and COV002, which included a single-blind randomized controlled phase 2/3 trial of AZD1222 (ChAdOx1 nCoV-19) in healthy adults. For TCRbeta chain sequencing, PBMC samples from trial participants were taken at day 0 and at day 28 after the second dose. This specimen belongs to a study of T cell responses to AZD1222 COVID-19 vaccine (dated by TCRdb to the early 2020s). Study-wide context: AZD1222 recipients with second doses at about 4 weeks or about 12 weeks were pooled, because spike-specific TCR depth and breadth did not differ between schedules. TCR sequencing was performed for over 230 trial participants, of whom some 200 were given two doses of AZD1222 and roughly 25 were given two doses of MenACWY control vaccine. Trial participants were enrolled by age into 18-55, 56-69 and 70-plus year subgroups, with roughly 160, 29 and 62 TCR-sequenced participants respectively. The paper as a whole reports these results and caveats: In the small 56-69-year group, the increase in depth fell short of significance, most likely because of low power. Participants were mostly white British, with more females than males. The authors suggested clonal diversity may have been underestimated. Only a handful of AZD1222 recipients were SARS-CoV-2 seropositive at baseline, limiting conclusions about previously exposed vaccinees. A significant rise in spike-specific TCR breadth and depth was observed after two AZD1222 doses relative to day 0 and relative to MenACWY recipients. Vaccine-associated CD4 TCRs spanned the whole spike protein, with dominant responses in regions 160-218 and 743-854. Because no day 14 peak-response samples were available, repertoires were characterized only after the peak T cell response. Reportedly, close to half of the unique spike-specific TCRs recognized epitopes lying outside the regions that are mutated in the B.1.351 and B.1.1.7 variants.

The sample in question was peripheral blood, obtained on day 0 of AZD1222 vaccination. The source is an adult in good health.

The DNA sequence reads TGCGCCAGCAGCGCGAGGACAGGGGTTGGCTATGGCTACACCTTC. Its coded protein is CASSARTGVGYGYTF. Recombination connected TRBV5-1 to TRBJ1-2, and 9 bases in between align with TRBD1. The CDR3 goes from the cysteine to the phenylalanine over 15 residues. Only the CDR3 DNA stays, 45 bases, in frame from base 1. Trimming accounts for 4 bases at V and 4 bases at J, while the number of junction bases matched to no gene is 8. For CDR1 and CDR2, the germline V gene lists SGHRS and YFSETQ.